This T cell receptor (beta chain) came from a study of cytomegalovirus exposure and HLA in healthy donors (TCRdb year 2017). About the investigation overall: An earlier analysis of around 600 of the donors reported 250 to 350 Gb of sequence data and 100 million to 140 million unique TCR beta sequences from 150 million to 200 million T cells. Rather than using new phenotypic data, the later analysis identified candidate immune exposures from TCR beta sequences and from how often those sequences occurred across donors. The study profiled the T cell repertoires of under 700 subjects by immunosequencing and related them to cytomegalovirus serostatus. The study aimed to test whether signatures of past pathogen exposure could be identified by cataloging public T cell receptors. A later genetic analysis used genome-wide SNP genotypes for about 65% of the 666 donors, treating that subset as a discovery cohort. Along with the approximately 650-subject first cohort, a separate validation cohort of over a hundred different subjects was used. To decide whether each TCR beta V gene segment behaved as functional or pseudogenic, an earlier analysis of 587 of the donors relied on high-throughput TCR beta sequencing. Across under 500 genotyped donors of the cohort, an average of roughly 200,000 unique TCR beta nucleotide sequences per donor were sequenced, and about a sixth of those sequences were non-productive. A later analysis re-analyzed previously published TCR beta repertoires from 650 to 800 donors and added high-resolution HLA genotyping to study TCR occurrence patterns. Class I and class II HLA loci were covered by the typing at four-digit resolution. To predict cytomegalovirus infection status, the study combined high-throughput TCR immunosequencing, statistical association of individual TCRs with disease status, and machine learning. Five DR-DQ haplotypes were handled as single units for association and clustering, since linkage in the cohort was strong. Donor age, sex, ethnicity and CMV serostatus were collected together with the repertoire data. Every repertoire in the discovery cohort had been generated on one and the same sequencing platform. About 300 gigabases of sequencing data and approximately 80 million unique TCR sequences were included in an early release covering several hundred HLA-typed donors. The number of donors typed differed by locus, with 629-630 for A, B, C, DRB1 and DQB1, approximately 500 for DQA1, 606 for DPA1, and under 490 for DPB1. The genetic ancestry cluster associated with self-reported Caucasian donors included roughly 84% of the roughly 400 genotyped donors. Study-wide conclusions, independent of this receptor: In a later analysis, the rate of TCR association differed among HLA loci, with DRB1 alleles having the most associated TCRs and HLA-C alleles having the fewest. For the cohort, immune exposure information was limited to CMV serostatus. Roughly uniform sequencing depth across donors was assumed in presence/absence analyses, although this assumption may not hold. A cluster of highly shared sequence variants was judged likely to represent a technical artifact of the sequencing pipeline. A further reported finding was that TCR beta sequences accurately predicted the HLA-A and HLA-B alleles for most subjects in the first cohort. Cytomegalovirus status was reported to be diagnosed by the classifier with high specificity and sensitivity in both the original and validation cohorts. The earlier analysis of a few hundred of the donors excluded around 17 rarely observed V segments, including chromosome 9 orphons, because counts were too low. Some IMGT-functional V segments, including TRBV6-2 and TRBV6-3, could not be told apart with the 87-base-pair reads, so those segments were excluded. The study listed 164 TCR beta chains as associated with cytomegalovirus. When HLA alleles, especially DR and DQ, strongly co-occurred, attributing TCR associations to individual alleles was difficult. In vitro tests confirmed that a few of the cytomegalovirus-associated TCR beta chains recognize cytomegalovirus antigens. According to the authors, the approach could potentially be generalized to other disease states and immunological phenotypes. In a later analysis, HLA-associated TCR beta chains showed more clonal expansion and lower generation probabilities than non-associated chains that were equally common. Broadly in line with IMGT annotations, most TCR beta V segments showed up in productive rearrangements about 87% or about 30% of the time in an earlier analysis of about 500 of the donors. Compared with the roughly 670-donor mean, donors in an Asian-associated ancestry cluster had fewer N-insertions in productive TCRs, according to a later genetic analysis. In a later analysis, several top co-occurrence clusters were reported to appear linked to parvovirus B19, influenza, CMV and Epstein-Barr virus. A later analysis found that most CMV-associated TCR beta chains appeared HLA-restricted, with HLA associations seemingly driven largely by CMV exposure. A later analysis associated approximately 17,000 TCR beta sequences with specific HLA alleles at a false discovery rate of 0.05. Linkage disequilibrium might explain the correlated functional status among segregating V segments, but an unknown experimental factor could not be ruled out. Because HLA typing was unavailable for some donors at each locus, only the typed subset was used in association tests. The cohort was sequenced for TCR beta chains only, and without alpha or paired-chain data the features that could be detected were limited. An association between a missense DCLRE1C variant and V-gene and J-gene trimming of TCR beta chains was found in a later genetic analysis and replicated in an independent cohort. Across donors, most TCR sequences were observed very rarely, whereas some public TCRs were present in many individuals.

With respect to this clone: What this receptor recognizes is not known. The record has no base qualities; no much larger clone is one base away.

The cohort comprised several hundred healthy bone marrow donors. Cohort members were all nominally healthy when sampled, although unrecorded immune exposures were likely present. The donor was CMV seronegative and belonged to the group of 320 or so seronegative cohort members. Each donor provided a peripheral blood sample, and peripheral blood mononuclear cells were used for TCR beta sequencing. Genomic DNA was extracted from the blood cell samples with the Qiagen DNeasy Blood Extraction Kit. Via the germline V gene (reference sequence), CDR1 is MNHNY and CDR2 SVGAGI. Trimming takes 2 bases from V and 6 bases from J, and the germline ends sit 10 bases apart. The CDR3, from cysteine to phenylalanine, totals 14 residues. CDR3 DNA only is kept here, 42 bases in frame from base 1. To prepare the library, the immunoSEQ multiplex PCR assay was applied. A mixture of 60 forward primers for TCR Vbeta segments and 13 reverse primers for TCR Jbeta segments was used in the multiplex PCR. The CDR3 region of rearranged TCR beta genes was amplified from genomic DNA by a multiplex PCR assay. Amplified TCR beta libraries were sequenced as 87-base-pair reads on the Illumina HiSeq System. Concerning the study's data processing: Across the 670 or so repertoires, a later analysis counted roughly 77 million unique TCR beta chains, 9.5 million to 12 million of which were shared by at least two donors. To remove PCR and sequencing errors, raw reads were error-corrected and collapsed into unique sequences using a nearest-neighbor algorithm that merged closely related sequences. CDR3 sequences were aligned to IMGT reference sequences to assign V, D and J gene segments. For a sequence to be retained, at least a six-nucleotide match to both a V gene segment and a J gene segment was required. A rearrangement counted as productive if the CDR3 had no stop codons and remained in frame with V and J, and every other rearrangement counted as non-productive. CDR3 was defined by IMGT convention, running from the second conserved V-encoded cysteine to the conserved J-encoded phenylalanine. In an earlier analysis of around 540 of the donors, sequences lacking an unambiguous match to a single V gene segment were excluded. An earlier analysis of around 600 of the donors classified V segments as functional when productive rearrangements were above 56.7% and as segregating when the standard deviation between donors was above 5%. To diagnose cytomegalovirus status from the catalog of TCR beta chain sequences, a statistical classification framework was built. A later analysis assigned V and J genes by comparing TCR nucleotide sequences with IMGT/GENE-DB human TR gene sequences. Using the TCRdist pipeline, a later analysis assigned CDR3 sequences along with most-parsimonious VDJ recombination scenarios. In a later analysis, each TCR beta chain was defined by its CDR3 amino acid sequence together with its V-gene family, and reads without a unique V-gene family were excluded. A later analysis removed 500 to 600 highly shared, low-generation-probability nucleotide sequences to deal with suspected cross-contamination and a sequencing artifact. In a later analysis, a clonal expansion index for each public chain was calculated from normalized within-repertoire ranks of inferred template counts. A later analysis computed generation probabilities with a VDJ recombination model fitted to out-of-frame rearrangements, and checked the results against IGoR. In a later analysis, hypergeometric tests were used to score TCR-TCR, TCR-HLA and TCR-CMV co-occurrence, with a repertoire-size bias correction applied to TCR pairs. False discovery rates were estimated in a later analysis by permuting HLA or CMV assignments 20 times. A later analysis grouped co-occurring TCRs with DBSCAN, adding TCRdist sequence similarity when clustering within HLA-allele-positive subsets. Repertoires with fewer than 30,000 or more than 120,000 public chains were left out of co-occurrence clustering, as were about five repertoires with anomalous nucleotide sharing. In TCRdb, the immuneACCESS table is reduced to in-frame sequences with V and J assigned. These tables do not hold every clone; where another copy was compared, an unresolved V gene accounts for under half, and the others remain unexplained. From that table come the V and J calls and clone size; the DNA was used to work out D and trimming. Here the sample has some 130,000 clones; approximately 83% occur a single time. The ten largest make up 3.1% of the sample.

This receptor was identified in a man aged 40-49 years in good health and CMV-seronegative. The chain uses TRBV6-6 and TRBJ1-4; possibly the D gene is TRBD1, per 5 matching bases. The specimen sequenced was PBMCs. CDR3 region: CASSYRGVDEKLFF. At the DNA level, the sequence is TGTGCCAGCAGTTACCGGGGGGTGGATGAAAAACTGTTTTTT.